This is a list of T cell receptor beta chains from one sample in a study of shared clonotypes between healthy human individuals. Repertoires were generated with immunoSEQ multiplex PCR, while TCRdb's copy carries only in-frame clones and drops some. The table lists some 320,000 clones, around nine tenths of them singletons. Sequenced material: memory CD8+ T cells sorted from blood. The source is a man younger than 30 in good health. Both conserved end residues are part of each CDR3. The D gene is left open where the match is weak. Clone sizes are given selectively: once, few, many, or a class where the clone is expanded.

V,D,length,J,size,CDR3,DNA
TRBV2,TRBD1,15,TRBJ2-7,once,CASSEVDRGDYEQYF,TGTGCCAGCAGTGAGGTGGACAGGGGGGACTACGAGCAGTACTTC
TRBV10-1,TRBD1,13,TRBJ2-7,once,CASSDGTGDEQYF,TGCGCCAGCAGTGATGGGACAGGGGACGAGCAGTACTTC
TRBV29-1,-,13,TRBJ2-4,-,CSVMGLLGNIQYF,TGCAGCGTCATGGGACTCCTAGGGAACATTCAGTACTTC
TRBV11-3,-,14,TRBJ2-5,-,CASSPGKLKETQYF,TGTGCCAGCAGCCCCGGGAAGCTGAAAGAGACCCAGTACTTC
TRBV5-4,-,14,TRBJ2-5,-,CASSLKAAQETQYF,TGTGCCAGCAGCTTGAAGGCAGCACAAGAGACCCAGTACTTC
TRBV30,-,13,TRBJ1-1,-,CAWSVQENTEAFF,TGTGCCTGGAGTGTACAAGAGAACACTGAAGCTTTCTTT
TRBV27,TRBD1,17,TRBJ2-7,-,CASSNYPPGQGIDEQYF,TGTGCCAGTTCCAACTACCCCCCCGGACAGGGGATAGACGAGCAGTACTTC
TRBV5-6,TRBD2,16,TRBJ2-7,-,CASSYQPTSGVREQYF,TGTGCCAGCAGCTACCAACCGACTAGCGGGGTTCGCGAGCAGTACTTC
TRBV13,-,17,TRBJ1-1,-,CASSLGSWAPGRGEAFF,TGTGCCAGCAGCTTAGGAAGCTGGGCCCCTGGAAGGGGTGAAGCTTTCTTT
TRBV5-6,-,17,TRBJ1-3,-,CASSPGRDSRLGNTIYF,TGTGCCAGCAGCCCTGGCCGTGACAGCCGCCTTGGAAACACCATATATTTT
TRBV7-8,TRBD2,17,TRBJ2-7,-,CASSLRSAGTSGYEQYF,TGTGCCAGCAGCCTCAGATCAGCCGGGACTAGCGGCTACGAGCAGTACTTC
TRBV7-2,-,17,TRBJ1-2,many,CASSSTEADPSNYGYTF,TGTGCCAGCAGCTCTACAGAGGCCGACCCCTCCAACTATGGCTACACCTTC
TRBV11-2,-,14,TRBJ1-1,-,CASSLGGWGTEAFF,TGTGCCAGCAGCTTAGGGGGCTGGGGCACTGAAGCTTTCTTT
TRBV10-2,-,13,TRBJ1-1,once,CASSDGGGTEAFF,TGCGCCAGCAGTGACGGGGGTGGCACTGAAGCTTTCTTT
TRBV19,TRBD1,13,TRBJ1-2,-,CASRTGGKGGYTF,TGTGCCAGTAGGACAGGGGGAAAAGGCGGCTACACCTTC
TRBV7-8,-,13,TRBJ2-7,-,CASSLGNSYEQYF,TGTGCCAGCAGCTTAGGGAACTCCTACGAGCAGTACTTC
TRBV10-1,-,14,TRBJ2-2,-,CASSESGYTGELFF,TGCGCCAGCAGTGAAAGCGGTTACACCGGGGAGCTGTTTTTT
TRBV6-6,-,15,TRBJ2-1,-,CASSYNYPSLDEQFF,TGTGCCAGCAGTTACAACTACCCAAGCCTGGATGAGCAGTTCTTC
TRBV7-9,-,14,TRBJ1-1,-,CASRGGLTNTEAFF,TGTGCCAGCAGAGGGGGACTAACGAACACTGAAGCTTTCTTT
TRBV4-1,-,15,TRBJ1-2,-,CASSHPGAGRGGYTF,TGCGCCAGCAGCCACCCAGGGGCAGGGAGAGGTGGCTACACCTTC
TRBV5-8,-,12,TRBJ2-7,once,CASSPAIYEQYF,TGTGCCAGCAGCCCGGCCATCTACGAGCAGTACTTC
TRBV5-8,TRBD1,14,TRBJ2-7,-,CASSLGQGYYEQYF,TGTGCCAGCAGCTTGGGACAGGGATACTACGAGCAGTACTTC
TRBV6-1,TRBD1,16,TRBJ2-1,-,CASSDRDRETYNEQFF,TGTGCCAGCAGTGACCGGGACAGAGAGACCTACAATGAGCAGTTCTTC
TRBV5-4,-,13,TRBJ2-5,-,CASTPDGQETQYF,TGTGCCAGCACCCCGGACGGACAAGAGACCCAGTACTTC
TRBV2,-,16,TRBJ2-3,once,CASSQTEEISTDTQYF,TGTGCCAGCAGCCAGACGGAGGAGATTAGCACAGATACGCAGTATTTT
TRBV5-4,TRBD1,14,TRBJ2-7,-,CASPLGQGHHEQYF,TGTGCCAGCCCACTGGGACAGGGGCACCACGAGCAGTACTTC
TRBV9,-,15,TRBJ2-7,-,CASSPGTLSLGEQYF,TGTGCCAGCAGCCCCGGGACGCTCAGCTTGGGCGAGCAGTACTTC
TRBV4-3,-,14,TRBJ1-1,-,CASSQEQGSTEAFF,TGCGCCAGCAGCCAAGAACAGGGTAGCACTGAAGCTTTCTTT
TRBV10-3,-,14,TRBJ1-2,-,CAISEGSRGYGYTF,TGTGCCATCAGTGAAGGATCCCGAGGATATGGCTACACCTTC
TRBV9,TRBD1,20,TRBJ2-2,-,CASNRVGQARSGTNTGELFF,TGTGCCAGCAACCGGGTGGGACAGGCGAGATCCGGTACGAACACCGGGGAGCTGTTTTTT
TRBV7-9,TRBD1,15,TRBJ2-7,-,CASSYGTGNLYEQYF,TGTGCCAGCAGCTACGGGACAGGGAACCTCTACGAGCAGTACTTC
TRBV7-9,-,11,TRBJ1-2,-,CASSGTSGYTF,TGTGCCAGCAGCGGTACGAGTGGCTACACCTTC
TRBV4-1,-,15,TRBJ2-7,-,CASSSRTIPNYEQYF,TGCGCCAGCAGCTCCCGGACTATCCCTAACTACGAGCAGTACTTC
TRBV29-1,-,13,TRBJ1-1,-,CSVNFGGQAEAFF,TGCAGCGTTAATTTCGGGGGGCAGGCTGAAGCTTTCTTT
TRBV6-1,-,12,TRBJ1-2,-,CATGVRGASYTF,TGTGCCACCGGGGTGAGAGGGGCGAGCTACACCTTC
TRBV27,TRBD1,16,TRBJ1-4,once,CVPVPGQGPVCEKLFF,TGTGTGCCAGTTCCGGGACAGGGGCCTGTTTGTGAAAAACTGTTTTTT
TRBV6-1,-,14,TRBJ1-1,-,CASSEAKLVHPAFF,TGTGCCAGCAGTGAAGCTAAATTAGTACATCCGGCTTTCTTT
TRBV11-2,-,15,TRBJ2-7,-,CASSWGLSASHEQYF,TGTGCCAGCAGCTGGGGTCTTTCGGCGTCCCACGAGCAGTACTTC
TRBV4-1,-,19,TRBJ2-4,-,CASSQFSIRGRGAKNIQYF,TGCGCCAGCAGCCAATTTTCGATAAGGGGAAGGGGAGCCAAAAACATTCAGTACTTC
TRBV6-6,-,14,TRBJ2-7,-,CASSYGGRDYEQYF,TGTGCCAGCAGTTATGGGGGGCGGGACTACGAGCAGTACTTC
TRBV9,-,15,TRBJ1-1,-,CASSVREAGGTEAFF,TGTGCCAGCAGCGTCCGGGAGGCAGGTGGTACTGAAGCTTTCTTT
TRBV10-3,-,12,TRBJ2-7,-,CAIQTGSYEQYF,TGTGCCATCCAAACGGGCTCCTACGAGCAGTACTTC
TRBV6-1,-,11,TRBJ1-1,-,CASKENTEAFF,TGTGCCAGCAAGGAGAACACTGAAGCTTTCTTT
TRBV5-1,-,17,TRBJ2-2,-,CASSLRVAGLVTGELFF,TGCGCCAGCAGCTTGAGGGTTGCAGGGCTAGTGACCGGGGAGCTGTTTTTT
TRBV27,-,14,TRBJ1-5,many,CASSTHYSNQPQHF,TGTGCCAGCAGTACCCATTATAGCAATCAGCCCCAGCATTTT
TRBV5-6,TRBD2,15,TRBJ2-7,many,CASSPGLAGGYEQYF,TGTGCCAGCAGCCCCGGACTAGCGGGGGGATACGAGCAGTACTTC
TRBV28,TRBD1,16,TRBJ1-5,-,CASSLVYRTGGLAQHF,TGTGCCAGCAGTTTGGTTTATCGGACAGGGGGCCTCGCCCAGCATTTT
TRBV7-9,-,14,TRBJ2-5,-,CASSLNRPQETQYF,TGTGCCAGCAGCTTAAATAGGCCCCAAGAGACCCAGTACTTC
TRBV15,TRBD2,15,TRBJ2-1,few,CATSTRGGAGDEQFF,TGTGCCACCAGCACGCGCGGGGGGGCGGGCGATGAGCAGTTCTTC
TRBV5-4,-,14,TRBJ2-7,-,CASSLDHRVDEQYF,TGTGCCAGCAGCTTGGACCACAGGGTCGACGAGCAGTACTTC
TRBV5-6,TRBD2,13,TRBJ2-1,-,CASSSTSGRAEFF,TGTGCCAGCAGCTCGACTAGCGGGAGAGCGGAGTTCTTC